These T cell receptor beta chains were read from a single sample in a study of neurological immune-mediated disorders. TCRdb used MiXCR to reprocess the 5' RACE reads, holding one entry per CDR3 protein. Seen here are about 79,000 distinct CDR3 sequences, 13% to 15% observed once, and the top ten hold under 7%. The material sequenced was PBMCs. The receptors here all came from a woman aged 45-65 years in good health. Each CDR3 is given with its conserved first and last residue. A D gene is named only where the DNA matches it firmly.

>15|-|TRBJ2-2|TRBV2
CASTFSAGNTGELFF
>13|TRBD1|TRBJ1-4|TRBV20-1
CSAKTGTNEKLFF
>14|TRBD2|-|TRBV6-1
CASSGLADPDEQFF
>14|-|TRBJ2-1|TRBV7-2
CASSLVASWDEQFF
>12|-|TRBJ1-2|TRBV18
CASSPPLSGYTF
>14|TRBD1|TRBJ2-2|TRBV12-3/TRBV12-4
CASVTGGLPGELFF
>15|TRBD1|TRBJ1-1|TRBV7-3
CASSPTAGGNTEAFF
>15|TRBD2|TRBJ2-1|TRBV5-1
CASSFNSGGLVEQFF
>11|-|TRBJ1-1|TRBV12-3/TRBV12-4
CASSATTEAFF
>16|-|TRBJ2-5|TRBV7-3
CASSLRGNQPQETQYF
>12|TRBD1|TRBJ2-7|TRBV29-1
CSAGTGIYEQYF
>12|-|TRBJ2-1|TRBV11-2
CASGYSENEQFF
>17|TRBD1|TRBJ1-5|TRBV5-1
CASSLKDRWREWHPQHF
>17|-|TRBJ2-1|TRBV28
CASSPGIRAISYNEQFF
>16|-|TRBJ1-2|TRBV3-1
CASSQAVTVTNYGYTF
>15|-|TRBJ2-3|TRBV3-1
CASSQLWGWSDTQYF
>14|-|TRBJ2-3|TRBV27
CASNPRRDTDTQYF
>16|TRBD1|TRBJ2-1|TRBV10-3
CAISAPGQSSYNEQFF
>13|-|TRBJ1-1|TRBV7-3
CASSFSMVTEAFF
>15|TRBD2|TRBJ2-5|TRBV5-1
CASSTGLAQKETQYF
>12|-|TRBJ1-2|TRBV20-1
CSASPSGEGYTF
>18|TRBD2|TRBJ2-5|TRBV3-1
CASSQHLPRTGEGRSQYF
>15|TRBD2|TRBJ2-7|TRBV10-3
CAISDFGTRGNEQYF
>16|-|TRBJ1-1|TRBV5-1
CASSLAGAESNTEAFF
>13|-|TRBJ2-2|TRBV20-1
CSARDRVTGELFF
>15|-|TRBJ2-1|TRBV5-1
CASSLESGQYNEQFF
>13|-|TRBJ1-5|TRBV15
CATSSQPNQPQHF
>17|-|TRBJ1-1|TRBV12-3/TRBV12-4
CASSSTLLVGGNTEAFF
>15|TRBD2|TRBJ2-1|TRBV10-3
CATRTSGGETNEQFF
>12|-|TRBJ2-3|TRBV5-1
CARRVSTNTQYF
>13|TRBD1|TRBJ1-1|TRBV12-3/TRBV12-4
CASSRTGRTEAFF
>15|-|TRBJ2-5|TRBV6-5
CASSRVTGFQETQYF
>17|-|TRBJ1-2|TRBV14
CASSLNPGQSSNYGYTF
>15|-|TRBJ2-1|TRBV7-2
CASSLDYLPHNEQFF
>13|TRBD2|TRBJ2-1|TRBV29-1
CSVVSGSYNEQFF
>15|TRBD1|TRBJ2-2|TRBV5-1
CASSLGQGAAGELFF